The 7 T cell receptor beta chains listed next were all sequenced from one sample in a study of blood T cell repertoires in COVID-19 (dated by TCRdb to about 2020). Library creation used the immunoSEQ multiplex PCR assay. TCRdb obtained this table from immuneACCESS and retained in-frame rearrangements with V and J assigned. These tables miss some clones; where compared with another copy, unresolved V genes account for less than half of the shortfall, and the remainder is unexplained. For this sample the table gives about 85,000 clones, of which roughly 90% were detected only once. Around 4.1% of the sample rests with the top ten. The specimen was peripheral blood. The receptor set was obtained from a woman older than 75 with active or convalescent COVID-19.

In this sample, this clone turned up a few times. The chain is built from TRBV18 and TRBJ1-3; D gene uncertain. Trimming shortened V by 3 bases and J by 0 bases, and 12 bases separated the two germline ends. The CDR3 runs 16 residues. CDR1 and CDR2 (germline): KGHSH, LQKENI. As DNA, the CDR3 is TGTGCCAGCTCACCCCGGGTAGAGTCCTCTGGAAACACCATATATTTT. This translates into CASSPRVESSGNTIYF.

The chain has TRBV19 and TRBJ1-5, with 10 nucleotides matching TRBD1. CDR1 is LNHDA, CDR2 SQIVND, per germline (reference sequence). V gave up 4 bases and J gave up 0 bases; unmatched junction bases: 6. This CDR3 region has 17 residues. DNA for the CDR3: TGTGCCAGTAGTACCGGACAGGGGGGATATAGCAATCAGCCCCAGCATTTT. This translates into CASSTGQGGYSNQPQHF. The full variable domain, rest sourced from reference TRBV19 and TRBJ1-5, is DGGITQSPKYLFRKEGQNVTLSCEQNLNHDAMYWYRQDPGQGLRLIYYSQIVNDFQKGDIAEGYSVSREKKESFPLTVTSAQKNPTAFYLCASSTGQGGYSNQPQHFGDGTRLSIL.

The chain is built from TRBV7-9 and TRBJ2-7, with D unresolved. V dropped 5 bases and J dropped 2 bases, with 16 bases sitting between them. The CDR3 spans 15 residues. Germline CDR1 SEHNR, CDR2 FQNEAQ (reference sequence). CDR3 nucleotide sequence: TGTGCCAGCAGCCCGCAGCGTCATTGGCCCTACGAGCAGTACTTC. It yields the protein CASSPQRHWPYEQYF.

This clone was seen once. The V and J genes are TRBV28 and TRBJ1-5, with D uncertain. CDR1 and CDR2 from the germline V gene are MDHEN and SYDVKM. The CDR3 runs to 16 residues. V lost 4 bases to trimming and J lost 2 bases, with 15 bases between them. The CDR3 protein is CASSSHHGNGNQPQHF. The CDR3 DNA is TGTGCCAGCAGTTCTCATCACGGGAACGGCAATCAGCCCCAGCATTTT. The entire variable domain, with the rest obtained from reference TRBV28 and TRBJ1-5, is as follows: DVKVTQSSRYLVKRTGEKVFLECVQDMDHENMFWYRQDPGLGLRLIYFSYDVKMKEKGDIPEGYSVSREKKERFSLILESASTNQTSMYLCASSSHHGNGNQPQHFGDGTRLSIL.

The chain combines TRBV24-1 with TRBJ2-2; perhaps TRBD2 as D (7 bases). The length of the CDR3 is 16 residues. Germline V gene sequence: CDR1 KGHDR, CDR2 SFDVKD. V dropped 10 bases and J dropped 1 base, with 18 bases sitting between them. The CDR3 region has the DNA TGTGCCACGGAGGGGAGCGGGACACAGAACACCGGGGAGCTGTTTTTT. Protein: CATEGSGTQNTGELFF.

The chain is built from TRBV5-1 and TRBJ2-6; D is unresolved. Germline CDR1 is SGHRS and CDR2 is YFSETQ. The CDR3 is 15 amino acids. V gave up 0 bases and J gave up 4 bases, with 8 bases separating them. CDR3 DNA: TGCGCCAGCAGCTTGGGAGTATCCGGGGCCAACGTCCTGACTTTC. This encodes CASSLGVSGANVLTF.

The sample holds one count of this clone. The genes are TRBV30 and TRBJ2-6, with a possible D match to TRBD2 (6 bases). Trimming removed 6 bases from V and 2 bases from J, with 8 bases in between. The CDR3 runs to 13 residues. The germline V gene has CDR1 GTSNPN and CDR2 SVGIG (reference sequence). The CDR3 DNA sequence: TGTGCCTGCGGGACTGCTGGGGCCAACGTCCTGACTTTC. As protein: CACGTAGANVLTF.